The 25 T cell receptor beta chains reported below all come from one sample, sequenced in a study of shared clonotypes between healthy human individuals. Here immunoSEQ multiplex PCR was the method, and the copy in TCRdb shows in-frame clones only, minus some. The sample carries about 2 million clones, 85% to 95% recorded once. Sequencing was performed on naive CD4+ T cells sorted from blood. Subset: CD45RA+ positively selected. The receptors stem from a man between 18 and 35 years old in good health.

This chain connects TRBV10-3 to TRBJ2-3, with a weak D call TRBD2 (5 bases). Germline V gives CDR1 ENHRY, CDR2 SYGVKD. The germline V and J ends were trimmed by 0 bases and 0 bases, with 13 bases remaining between them. CDR3 length: 17 amino acids. CDR3 sequence (DNA): TGTGCCATCAGTGAGTCGGGGTGGGGAGAGAGCACAGATACGCAGTATTTT. This translates into CAISESGWGESTDTQYF.

J is TRBJ1-6 and V is TRBV4-3; weak D call: TRBD1 (5 bases). CDR3 length equals 15 residues. Deletions cut 0 bases from V and 7 bases from J, with 10 bases between. Germline values: CDR1 LGHNA, CDR2 YSLEER. The CDR3 DNA follows: TGCGCCAGCAGCCAAGACGGGACGGAAAATTCACCCCTCCACTTT. This gives the protein CASSQDGTENSPLHF.

The J gene is TRBJ2-5, the V gene TRBV25-1; either TRBD1 or TRBD2 may fit D (6 bases each). Per germline, CDR1 MGHDK and CDR2 SYGVNS. Trimming took off 8 bases at V and 5 bases at J, with 21 bases between the two ends. The CDR3 is 15 amino acids. CDR3 DNA sequence: TGTGCCAGCTCAATCTCGTTGGGGGGACATGAGACCCAGTACTTC. Its translation is CASSISLGGHETQYF.

The chain recombines TRBV6-5 with TRBJ2-2; TRBD2 is a possible D gene (6 bases). In germline, CDR1 is MNHEY, CDR2 SVGAGI. V was shortened by 8 bases and J by 0 bases, with 13 bases between the two germline ends. The CDR3 is 15 residues long. This chain's CDR3 is CASRGTYANTGELFF. The CDR3 DNA reads as TGTGCCAGCCGCGGGACTTACGCGAACACCGGGGAGCTGTTTTTT.

This clone was observed a single time. This chain uses TRBV7-9 with TRBJ1-1; 7 positions agree with TRBD1. Trimming took 1 base from V and 0 from J; bases not matched to a gene: 8. CDR3 length: 17 residues. Germline CDR1 reads SEHNR; CDR2 reads FQNEAQ (reference sequence). The chain's CDR3 is CASSLGDRQFMNTEAFF. The CDR3 DNA follows: TGTGCCAGCAGCTTAGGGGACAGACAATTTATGAACACTGAAGCTTTCTTT.

V usage is TRBV5-1 and J usage is TRBJ2-4; D gene uncertain. CDR3 length: 14 residues. V lost 3 bases to trimming and J lost 12 bases, with 19 bases between them. Per germline, CDR1 SGHRS and CDR2 YFSETQ. CDR3 coding DNA: TGCGCCAGCAGCTACTCTCTGGAGTTCAGTTCTCAGTACTTC. This translates into CASSYSLEFSSQYF.

This chain links TRBV11-2 with TRBJ2-5; 14 nucleotides match TRBD2. V was clipped by 5 bases and J by 7 bases; unmatched bases: 9. There are 16 residues in the CDR3. Germline-derived CDR1 and CDR2 are SGHAT and FQNNGV. The chain's CDR3 is CASSTTGLAGGPTQYF. The CDR3 DNA reads as TGTGCCAGCAGCACCACAGGACTAGCGGGAGGCCCGACCCAGTACTTC.

The V and J genes are TRBV7-2 and TRBJ2-7; no firm D call. Germline assignment: CDR1 SGHTA and CDR2 FQGNSA. V was cut by 7 bases and J by 4 bases, with 17 bases left in between. There are 14 residues in the CDR3. The CDR3 reads CASTPPNSPYEQYF. CDR3 DNA sequence: TGTGCCAGCACCCCCCCGAATTCCCCTTACGAGCAGTACTTC.

The chain employs TRBV7-9 and TRBJ1-2; TRBD1 matches 8 bases. The CDR3 length is 14 residues. From germline, CDR1 is SEHNR and CDR2 FQNEAQ (reference sequence). V lost 8 bases, J lost 1 base, and 6 bases stayed unmatched. CDR3 coding DNA: TGTGCCAGCGGCAAACAGGGGGGTAACTATGGCTACACCTTC. Its protein is CASGKQGGNYGYTF. Full variable domain (remainder filled in from reference TRBV7-9 and TRBJ1-2): DTGVSQNPRHKITKRGQNVTFRCDPISEHNRLYWYRQTLGQGPEFLTYFQNEAQLEKSRLLSDRFSAERPKGSFSTLEIQRTEQGDSAMYLCASGKQGGNYGYTFGSGTRLTVV.

J is TRBJ1-1 and V is TRBV6-6, with a weak D call TRBD1 (6 bases). This CDR3 has 15 amino acids. The ends were cut back, 8 bases at V and 8 bases at J, with 24 bases in the middle. Per the germline V gene, CDR1 is MNHNY and CDR2 is SVGAGI (reference sequence). As DNA, the CDR3 is TGTGCCAGCCTACTCGGAGCCCTTGACAGGCCAGAAGCTTTCTTT. It encodes CASLLGALDRPEAFF.

The chain has TRBV11-2 and TRBJ1-1; a possible D gene is TRBD1 (5 bases). Germline lookup yields CDR1 SGHAT and CDR2 FQNNGV. V gave up 2 bases and J gave up 6 bases, with 10 bases separating them. The CDR3 has 13 amino acids. CDR3 nucleotide sequence: TGTGCCAGCAGCTTATGGGGGGGTTCTGAAGCTTTCTTT. Translated, it gives CASSLWGGSEAFF.

This clone was counted a few times. The V gene is TRBV5-1, the J gene TRBJ2-1, with a possible D match to TRBD1 (6 bases). The CDR3 length is 15 residues. Germline V gives CDR1 SGHRS, CDR2 YFSETQ. The V and J ends lost 4 bases and 0 bases respectively, with 11 bases between them. The CDR3 is CASSTDSFSYNEQFF. CDR3 DNA: TGCGCCAGCAGCACGGACAGTTTCTCCTACAATGAGCAGTTCTTC. Full variable domain (remainder filled in from reference TRBV5-1 and TRBJ2-1): KAGVTQTPRYLIKTRGQQVTLSCSPISGHRSVSWYQQTPGQGLQFLFEYFSETQRNKGNFPGRFSGRQFSNSRSEMNVSTLELGDSALYLCASSTDSFSYNEQFFGPGTRLTVL.

The J gene is TRBJ2-3, the V gene TRBV30; the match to TRBD2 covers 8 bases. V gave up 5 bases and J gave up 4 bases; unmatched junction bases: 11. This CDR3 contains 15 residues. Germline loops: CDR1 GTSNPN, CDR2 SVGIG (reference sequence). This CDR3 is CAWGVGLAFSDTQYF. The CDR3 region has the DNA TGTGCCTGGGGGGTAGGACTAGCTTTTTCAGATACGCAGTATTTT.

The chain is built from TRBV11-2 and TRBJ2-2; 9 bases match TRBD1. V was pared by 3 bases and J by 6 bases, with 5 bases of the junction left unmatched. This CDR3 has 15 residues. The germline CDR1 and CDR2 sequences are SGHAT and FQNNGV. CDR3 bases: TGTGCCAGCAGCTTGTTACAGGGGGCTTCCGGGGAGCTGTTTTTT. This encodes CASSLLQGASGELFF.

V and J are TRBV5-1 and TRBJ1-1; possible D gene TRBD1, 5 bases. V lost 4 bases and J 3 bases, leaving 16 bases between the germline ends. Germline V gene lookup returns CDR1 SGHRS and CDR2 YFSETQ. CDR3 length equals 15 residues. CDR3: CASSPRKAGDTEAFF. The CDR3 bases are TGCGCCAGCAGCCCCCGGAAGGCGGGGGACACTGAAGCTTTCTTT.

This chain joins TRBV2 and TRBJ2-5; unclear D gene. The germline V and J ends were trimmed by 3 bases and 2 bases, with 10 bases remaining between them. CDR3 length: 14 residues. Germline V lookup: CDR1 SNHLY, CDR2 FYNNEI. The CDR3 sequence is CASSDRGPQETQYF. In nucleotides, the CDR3 is TGTGCCAGCAGTGACAGAGGACCTCAAGAGACCCAGTACTTC.

This rearrangement joins TRBV7-2 to TRBJ2-1; 9 bases line up with TRBD1. The CDR3 totals 15 residues. With V trimmed by 5 bases and J by 6 bases, 8 bases remained unmatched. Germline CDR1 reads SGHTA; CDR2 reads FQGNSA. CDR3 in DNA: TGTGCCAGCAGCCCAGACAGGGGGACTTTCAATGAGCAGTTCTTC. The encoded protein is CASSPDRGTFNEQFF.

This chain's CDR3 is CASSRQAGETQYF. For the CDR3, the DNA is TGTGCCAGCAGCAGACAGGCCGGGGAGACCCAGTACTTC. The chain recombines TRBV5-4 with TRBJ2-5; maybe TRBD1 (6 bases). V was trimmed by 4 bases and J by 5 bases, leaving 12 bases between them. The CDR3 is 13 amino acids. Germline loops: CDR1 SGHNT, CDR2 YYREEE (reference sequence). Together with reference TRBV5-4 and TRBJ2-5, the CDR3 gives the full variable domain: ETGVTQSPTHLIKTRGQQVTLRCSSQSGHNTVSWYQQALGQGPQFIFQYYREEENGRGNFPPRFSGLQFPNYSSELNVNALELDDSALYLCASSRQAGETQYFGPGTRLLVL.

This rearrangement joins TRBV2 to TRBJ1-6; D is perhaps TRBD1 (6 bases). Germline V gene lookup returns CDR1 SNHLY and CDR2 FYNNEI. The V end was cut by 2 bases, the J end by 10 bases, with 15 bases between. The CDR3 is 15 amino acids. The CDR3 here is CASSELGQLHSPLHF. CDR3 in DNA: TGTGCCAGCAGTGAACTAGGACAGCTCCACTCACCCCTCCACTTT.

This clone was found many times. The sample has other DNA sequences that encode this CDR3 too. The chain carries TRBV6-6 and TRBJ2-7; 7 bases are shared with TRBD2. The CDR3 extends over 14 amino acids. Per the germline V gene, CDR1 is MNHNY and CDR2 is SVGAGI (reference sequence). With 0 bases clipped from V and 3 bases from J, the junction kept 2 bases outside the gene matches. CDR3 loop: CASSYSRDYYEQYF. The CDR3 region has the DNA TGTGCCAGCAGTTACTCCCGGGACTACTACGAGCAGTACTTC.

J is TRBJ1-5 and V is TRBV6-6; D gene unclear. Germline CDR1 reads MNHNY; CDR2 reads SVGAGI (reference sequence). The CDR3 is 13 residues long. V was trimmed by 5 bases and J by 9 bases, leaving 14 bases between them. In nucleotides, the CDR3 is TGTGCCAGCAGTGCGGAAATTGGGCGGCCCCAGCATTTT. Translation gives CASSAEIGRPQHF.

The CDR3 nucleotides read TGCGCCAGCAGGAGACAGGGGATGATACAAACGGACACTGAAGCTTTCTTT. Its protein is CASRRQGMIQTDTEAFF. This chain links TRBV5-1 with TRBJ1-1, with 8 bases identical to TRBD1. Per the germline V gene, CDR1 is SGHRS and CDR2 is YFSETQ. J gave up 3 bases and V 5 bases, and 15 bases lay outside the gene matches. The CDR3 extends over 17 amino acids. Based on the CDR3 plus reference TRBV5-1 and TRBJ1-1, the full variable domain is KAGVTQTPRYLIKTRGQQVTLSCSPISGHRSVSWYQQTPGQGLQFLFEYFSETQRNKGNFPGRFSGRQFSNSRSEMNVSTLELGDSALYLCASRRQGMIQTDTEAFFGQGTRLTVV.

This chain uses TRBV27 with TRBJ2-7, with TRBD1 identical over 10 bases. The CDR3 runs 15 residues. Germline assignment: CDR1 MNHEY and CDR2 SMNVEV (reference sequence). V lost 5 bases and J lost 2; bases outside the gene matches: 6. The CDR3 DNA is TGTGCCAGCAGTCCCACCGGGACAGGGGCCTACGAGCAGTACTTC. Protein product: CASSPTGTGAYEQYF.

The chain carries TRBV30 and TRBJ1-4, with D perhaps matching TRBD1 (6 bases). The CDR3 totals 14 residues. CDR1 is GTSNPN, CDR2 SVGIG, per germline (reference sequence). Trimming left V 3 bases short and J 4 bases short, with 12 bases between. CDR3 DNA: TGTGCCTGGAGCCACCGGGACAATAATGAAAAACTGTTTTTT. This sequence encodes CAWSHRDNNEKLFF.

V is TRBV4-1 and J is TRBJ2-4; maybe TRBD1 (6 bases). The CDR3 length is 18 residues. From germline, CDR1 is MGHRA and CDR2 YSYEKL. Trimming took 2 bases from V and 0 from J, leaving 17 bases between them. This CDR3 reads CASSQPPDSLLAKNIQYF. CDR3 DNA: TGCGCCAGCAGCCAACCCCCGGACAGCCTTCTAGCCAAAAACATTCAGTACTTC.